This T cell receptor beta chain derives from a study of T cells in Graves' hyperthyroidism and ophthalmopathy (dated by TCRdb to 2018 to 2020). Looking at the study overall: Peripheral blood was sampled at the time of initial diagnosis, prior to any treatment. A discovery cohort of approximately 100 patients, roughly 43 with Graves' ophthalmopathy and over 55 with stable Graves' hyperthyroidism, was used to find distinguishing TCR V-J signatures. Whether ophthalmopathy could be predicted prospectively was tested in an independent validation cohort made up of fewer than 20 hyperthyroidism patients plus 17 patients who later progressed to ophthalmopathy. For training and testing, the 100 or so patients in the discovery cohort were randomly divided in a 7:3 ratio. In roughly six Graves' hyperthyroidism patients, the study also compared T-cell repertoires from thyroid tissue with T-cell repertoires from blood. Once sampling was done, hyperthyroidism patients were given methimazole at a starting dose of 30 mg daily, whereas ophthalmopathy patients were given high-dose intravenous methylprednisolone. TCR Vbeta CDR3 sequencing of roughly 140 peripheral blood samples (43 ophthalmopathy, roughly 74 hyperthyroidism and some 17 progressor patients) is reported in the paper. Points the paper makes about the study in general: Most expanded thyroid clonotypes (frequency above 0.001) were also detected in blood, suggesting blood repertoires may reflect thyroid immune responses. No statistical method was used to fix the sample size in advance, and group allocation was not hidden from the investigators. Ophthalmopathy was separated from stable hyperthyroidism by a 13 V-J signature model, with 85% to 90% sensitivity and approximately 81% specificity obtained in cross-validation and 80%/75% obtained in testing. In validation, the model predicted progression to ophthalmopathy with 55% to 71% sensitivity and roughly 72% specificity, a median of about 6.7 months before onset.

Amplification of TCR beta CDR3 regions was carried out from RNA transcripts. The first round of RT-PCR for the TCR CDR3 was performed with the HTBI primer set and the Qiagen OneStep RT-PCR kit. Libraries were constructed in a second round of multiplex PCR, after which size selection and purification were performed. Sequencing of the libraries was done on an Illumina HiSeq2000 using paired-end 100 bp reads. The original methods were these. Raw data were processed with SOAPnuke, discarding reads with adapters, uncalled bases, mean Phred below 15, or no exact constant-primer or identifier match. COPE v1.2.5 was used to merge high-quality paired reads, and clonotypes were defined as unique nucleotide sequences. MiTCR v1.1 was used to align clonotypes to the IMGT TRBV, TRBD and TRBJ reference segments. The analysis was restricted to V-J combinations with a frequency above 0.0001, which together covered over 99% of the repertoires. A TCS score was defined as the ratio of F50 (clonal expansion) to E x V (chaos), with BLOSUM62-based TCRdist applied between CDR3 peptides within each V-J. Welch's t-statistics and random forest reduced around 520 V-J features to 10 to 15, which were used in a naive Bayes classifier (R e1071). TCRdb reran the public reads through fastp at Q25 and MiXCR, keeping productive beta chains. For every CDR3 protein sequence, its rows merge into one entry that carries the most common genes and DNA. The V and J calls come from TCRdb's annotation, not from the publication. The sample records fewer than 800,000 distinct CDR3 sequences, less than 20% of which are singletons. The ten largest clones capture around 8.1% of the sample.

The cysteine opens and the phenylalanine closes a CDR3 of 13 amino acids. Here the CDR3 DNA is all that survives: 39 bases in frame from base 1. V is cut by 5 bases and J by 7 bases, and the space between the germline ends is 12 bases. For CDR1 and CDR2, the germline V gene (reference sequence) lists SEHNR and FQNEAQ. Graves' hyperthyroidism was defined as stable when no progression to ophthalmopathy occurred over 18 months of follow-up. The hyperthyroidism patients were between 18 and 65 years old and newly diagnosed, with a disease duration of less than 2 months. Exclusion was applied to patients with uncontrolled infections, other autoimmune diseases, pregnancy or lactation. Diagnoses were established on the basis of clinical symptoms, serum thyroxine and TRAb, thyroid ultrasound, and orbital computed tomography. Ficoll-Paque density gradient centrifugation was used to isolate PBMCs from 10 ml of fresh peripheral blood. Total RNA was extracted using Trizol reagent, and RNA quality was assessed on an Agilent 2100 Bioanalyzer.

This clonotype has at least ten counts. Its antigen is still unknown. The record has no base qualities; no much larger clone is one base away. The sequenced sample consisted of blood. The rearrangement combines TRBV7-9 with TRBJ2-1; the D region may be TRBD1 or TRBD2, each matching 5 bases equally. The TCR comes from a man younger than 35 with Graves' hyperthyroidism. The nucleotides read TGTGCCAGCAGCCGAGGGTGGGGGAATGAGCAGTTCTTC. The translation is CASSRGWGNEQFF.